This T cell receptor (beta chain) was recovered during a study of CD8+CD57+ T cells in acquired aplastic anemia. In the study overall: The sorted CD4+ and CD8+ cells yielded an average around 3.4 ug of DNA. On average, healthy donors gave about 10.8 million reads for CD4+ cells.

CDR3 and TCR beta VDJ profiling relied on a genomic DNA template. One entry per CDR3 protein results from TCRdb running MiXCR on the reads. The repertoire holds some 410,000 distinct CDR3 sequences, approximately 70% seen once, with approximately 3.9% in the top ten. Study-level results: CD8+ Simpson's diversity did not differ significantly between patients and controls. Roughly 30 was the count of CD8+ CDR3 sequences that patients shared with controls.

With respect to this clonotype: Its specificity is unknown.

The sequenced sample was sorted CD4+, CD8+, or CD8+CD57+ T cells (not recorded which) from PBMCs. The clonotype was recovered from a human donor in good health, serving as a control.

CDR3: CSVGTGREKLGYTF. CDR3 bases: TGCAGCGTCGGAACGGGCAGGGAGAAGCTTGGCTACACCTTC. The genes are TRBV29-1 and TRBJ1-2, with D possibly TRBD1 on 5 matching bases. Germline V gene lookup returns CDR1 SQVTM and CDR2 ANQGSEA. V gave up 6 bases and J gave up 7 bases, with 21 bases separating them. The CDR3 loop spans 14 amino acids.